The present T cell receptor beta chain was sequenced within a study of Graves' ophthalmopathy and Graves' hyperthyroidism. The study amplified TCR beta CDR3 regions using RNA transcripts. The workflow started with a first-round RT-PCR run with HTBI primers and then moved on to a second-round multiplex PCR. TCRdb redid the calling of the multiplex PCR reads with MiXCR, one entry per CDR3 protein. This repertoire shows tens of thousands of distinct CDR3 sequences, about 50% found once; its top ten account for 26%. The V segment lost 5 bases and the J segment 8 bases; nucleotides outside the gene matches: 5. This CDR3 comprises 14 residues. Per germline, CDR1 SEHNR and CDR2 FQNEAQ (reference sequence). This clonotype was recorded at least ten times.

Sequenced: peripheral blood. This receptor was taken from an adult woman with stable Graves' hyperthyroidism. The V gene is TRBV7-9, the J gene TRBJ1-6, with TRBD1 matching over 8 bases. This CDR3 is CASSPTGVDSPLHF. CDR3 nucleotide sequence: TGTGCCAGCAGCCCGACAGGGGTCGATTCACCCCTCCACTTT.